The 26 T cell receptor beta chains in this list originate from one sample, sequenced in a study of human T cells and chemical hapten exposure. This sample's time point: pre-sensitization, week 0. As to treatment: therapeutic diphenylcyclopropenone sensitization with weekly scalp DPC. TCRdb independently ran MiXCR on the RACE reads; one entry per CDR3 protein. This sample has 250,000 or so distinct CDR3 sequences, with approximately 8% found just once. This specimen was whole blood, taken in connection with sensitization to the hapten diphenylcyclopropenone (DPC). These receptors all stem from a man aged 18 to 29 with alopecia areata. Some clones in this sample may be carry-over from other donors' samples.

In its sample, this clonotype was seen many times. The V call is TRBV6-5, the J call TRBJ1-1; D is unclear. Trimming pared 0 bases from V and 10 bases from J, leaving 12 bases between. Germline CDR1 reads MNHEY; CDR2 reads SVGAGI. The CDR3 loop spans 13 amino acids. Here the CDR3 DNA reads TGTGCCAGCAGTTACTCGGAGGGAGCCCGAGCTTTCTTT. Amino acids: CASSYSEGARAFF.

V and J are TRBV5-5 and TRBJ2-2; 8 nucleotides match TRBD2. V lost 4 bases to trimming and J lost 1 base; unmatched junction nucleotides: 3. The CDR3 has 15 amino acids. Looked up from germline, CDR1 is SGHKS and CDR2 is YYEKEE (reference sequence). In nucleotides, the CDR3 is TGTGCCAGCAGCCTCAGCGGGGGGAACACCGGGGAGCTGTTTTTT. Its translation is CASSLSGGNTGELFF.

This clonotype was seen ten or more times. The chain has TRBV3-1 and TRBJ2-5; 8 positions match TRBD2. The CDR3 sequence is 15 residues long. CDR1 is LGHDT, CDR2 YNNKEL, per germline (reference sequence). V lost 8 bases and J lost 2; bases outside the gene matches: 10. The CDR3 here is CASERVGTRQETQYF. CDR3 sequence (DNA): TGTGCCAGCGAAAGAGTTGGGACTAGACAAGAGACCCAGTACTTC.

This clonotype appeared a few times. The CDR3, as DNA: TGTGCCAGCAGCCCTGAAGACGCACACACAGATACGCAGTATTTT. This translates into CASSPEDAHTDTQYF. This chain joins TRBV7-8 and TRBJ2-3; no firm D call. Germline CDR1 is SGHVS and CDR2 is FQNEAQ. Trimming took off 5 bases at V and 2 bases at J, with 14 bases between the two ends. The CDR3 is made up of 15 amino acids.

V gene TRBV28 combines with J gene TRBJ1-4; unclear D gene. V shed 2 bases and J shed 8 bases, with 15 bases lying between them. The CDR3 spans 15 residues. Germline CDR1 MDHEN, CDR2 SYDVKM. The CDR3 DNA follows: TGTGCCAGCAGTTTAATGCGTCGGTTGCGGGAAAAACTGTTTTTT. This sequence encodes CASSLMRRLREKLFF.

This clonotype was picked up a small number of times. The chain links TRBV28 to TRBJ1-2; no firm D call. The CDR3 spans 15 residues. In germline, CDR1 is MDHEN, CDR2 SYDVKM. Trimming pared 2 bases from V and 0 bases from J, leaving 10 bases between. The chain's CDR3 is CASSLGHGANYGYTF. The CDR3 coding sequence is TGTGCCAGCAGTTTAGGTCACGGAGCTAACTATGGCTACACCTTC.

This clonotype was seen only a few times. The CDR3 DNA sequence: TGTGCCAGCAGACCGGCCTTTAATTCACCCCTCCACTTT. Its protein product is CASRPAFNSPLHF. The chain couples TRBV14 to TRBJ1-6; D is unresolved. The CDR3 extends over 13 amino acids. With 6 bases removed from V and 6 bases from J, the gap between germline ends came to 9 bases. Germline-derived CDR1 and CDR2 are SGHDN and FVKESK.

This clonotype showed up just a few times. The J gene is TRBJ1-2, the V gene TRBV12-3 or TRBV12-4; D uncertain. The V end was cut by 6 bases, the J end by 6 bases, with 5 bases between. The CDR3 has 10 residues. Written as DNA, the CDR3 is TGTGCCAGCAGGTGGGATGGCTACACCTTC. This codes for CASRWDGYTF.

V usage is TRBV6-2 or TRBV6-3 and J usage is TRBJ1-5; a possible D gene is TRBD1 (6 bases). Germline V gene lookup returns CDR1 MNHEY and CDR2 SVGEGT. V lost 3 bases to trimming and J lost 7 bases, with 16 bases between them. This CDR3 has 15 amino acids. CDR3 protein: CASSYRATGGQPQHF. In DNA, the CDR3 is TGTGCCAGCAGTTATAGGGCGACAGGCGGCCAGCCCCAGCATTTT.

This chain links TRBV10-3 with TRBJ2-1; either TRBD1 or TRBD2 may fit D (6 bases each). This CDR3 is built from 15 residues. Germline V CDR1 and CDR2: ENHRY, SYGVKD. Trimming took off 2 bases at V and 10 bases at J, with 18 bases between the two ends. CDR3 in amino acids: CAISEIGGGTSEQFF. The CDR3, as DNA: TGTGCCATCAGTGAGATAGGCGGAGGGACATCCGAGCAGTTCTTC.

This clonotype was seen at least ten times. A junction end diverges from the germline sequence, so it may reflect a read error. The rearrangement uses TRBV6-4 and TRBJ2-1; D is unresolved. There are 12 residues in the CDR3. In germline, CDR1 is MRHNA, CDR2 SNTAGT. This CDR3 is CASSGAYDEQFF. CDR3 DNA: TGTGCCAGCAGTGGGGCCTACGATGAGCAGTTCTTC.

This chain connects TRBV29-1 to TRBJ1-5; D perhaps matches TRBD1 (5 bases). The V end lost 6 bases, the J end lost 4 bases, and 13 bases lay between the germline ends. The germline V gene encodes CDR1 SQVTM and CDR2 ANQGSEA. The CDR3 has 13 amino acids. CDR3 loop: CSVAGTGNQPQHF. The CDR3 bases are TGCAGCGTAGCTGGGACGGGAAATCAGCCCCAGCATTTT.

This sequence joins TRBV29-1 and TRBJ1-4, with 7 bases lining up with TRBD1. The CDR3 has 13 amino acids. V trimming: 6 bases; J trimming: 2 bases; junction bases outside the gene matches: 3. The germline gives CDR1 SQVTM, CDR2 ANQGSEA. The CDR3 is CSVKTGTNEKLFF. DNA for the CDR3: TGCAGCGTAAAGACAGGGACTAATGAAAAACTGTTTTTT.

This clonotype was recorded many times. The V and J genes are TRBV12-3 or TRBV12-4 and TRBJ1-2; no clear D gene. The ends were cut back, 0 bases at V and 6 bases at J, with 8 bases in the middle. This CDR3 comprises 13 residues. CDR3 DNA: TGTGCCAGCAGTTTAGCGTCACCCGATGGCTACACCTTC. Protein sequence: CASSLASPDGYTF.

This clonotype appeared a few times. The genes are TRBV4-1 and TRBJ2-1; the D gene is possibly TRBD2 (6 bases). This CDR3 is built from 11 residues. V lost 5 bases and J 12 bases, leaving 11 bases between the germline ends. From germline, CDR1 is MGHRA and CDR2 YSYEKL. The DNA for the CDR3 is TGCGCCAGCAGCGAAACTAGCTCGCAGTTCTTC. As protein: CASSETSSQFF.

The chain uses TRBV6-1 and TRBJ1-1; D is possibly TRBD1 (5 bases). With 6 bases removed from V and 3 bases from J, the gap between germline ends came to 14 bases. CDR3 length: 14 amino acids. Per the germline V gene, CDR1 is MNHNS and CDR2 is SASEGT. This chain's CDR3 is CASSRVRGDTEAFF. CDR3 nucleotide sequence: TGTGCCAGCAGCCGGGTGAGGGGTGACACTGAAGCTTTCTTT.

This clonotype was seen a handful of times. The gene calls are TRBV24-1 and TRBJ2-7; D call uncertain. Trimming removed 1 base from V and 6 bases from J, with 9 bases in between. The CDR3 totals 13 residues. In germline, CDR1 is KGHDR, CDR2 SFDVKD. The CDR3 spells CATSDFQGSEQYF. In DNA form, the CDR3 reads TGTGCCACCAGTGATTTTCAAGGATCCGAGCAGTACTTC.

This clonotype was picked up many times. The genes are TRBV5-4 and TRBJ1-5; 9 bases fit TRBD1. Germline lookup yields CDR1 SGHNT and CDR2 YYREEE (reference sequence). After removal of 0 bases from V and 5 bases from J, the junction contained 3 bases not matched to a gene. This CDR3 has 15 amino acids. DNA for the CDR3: TGTGCCAGCAGCTTGGTGGGACAGGGCCATCAGCCCCAGCATTTT. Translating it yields CASSLVGQGHQPQHF.

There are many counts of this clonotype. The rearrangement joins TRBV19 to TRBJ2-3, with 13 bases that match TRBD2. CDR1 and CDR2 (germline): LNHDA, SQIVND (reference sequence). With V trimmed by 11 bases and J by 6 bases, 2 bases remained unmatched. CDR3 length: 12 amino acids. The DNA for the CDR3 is TGTGCCCTGGGACTAGCGGGGGATACGCAGTATTTT. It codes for CALGLAGDTQYF.

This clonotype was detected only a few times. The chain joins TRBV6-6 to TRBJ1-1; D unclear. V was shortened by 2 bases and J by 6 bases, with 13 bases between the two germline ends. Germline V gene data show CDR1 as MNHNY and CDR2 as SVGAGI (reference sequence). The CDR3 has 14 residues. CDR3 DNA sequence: TGTGCCAGCAGTTACCAAGGGTTTCCAGCTGAAGCTTTCTTT. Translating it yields CASSYQGFPAEAFF.

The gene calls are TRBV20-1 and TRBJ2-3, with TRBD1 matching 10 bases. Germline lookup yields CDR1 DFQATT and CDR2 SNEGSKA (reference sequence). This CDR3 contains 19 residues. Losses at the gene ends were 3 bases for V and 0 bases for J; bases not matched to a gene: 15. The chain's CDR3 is CSARGPTGGYGVSTDTQYF. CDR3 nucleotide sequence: TGCAGTGCTAGGGGGCCGACAGGGGGCTACGGAGTTAGCACAGATACGCAGTATTTT.

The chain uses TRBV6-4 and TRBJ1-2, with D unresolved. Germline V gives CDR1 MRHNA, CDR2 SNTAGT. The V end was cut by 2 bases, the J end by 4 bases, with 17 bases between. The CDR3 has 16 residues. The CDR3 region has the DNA TGTGCCAGCAGTGACAACAAGATCGGACTGCGCTATGGCTACACCTTC. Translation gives CASSDNKIGLRYGYTF.

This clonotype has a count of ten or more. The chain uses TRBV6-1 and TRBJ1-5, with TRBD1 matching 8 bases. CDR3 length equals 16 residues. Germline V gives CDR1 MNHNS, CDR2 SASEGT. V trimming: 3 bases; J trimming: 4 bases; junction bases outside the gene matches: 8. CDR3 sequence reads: CASSEGLQGANQPQHF. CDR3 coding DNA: TGTGCCAGCAGTGAGGGCCTGCAGGGGGCGAATCAGCCCCAGCATTTT.

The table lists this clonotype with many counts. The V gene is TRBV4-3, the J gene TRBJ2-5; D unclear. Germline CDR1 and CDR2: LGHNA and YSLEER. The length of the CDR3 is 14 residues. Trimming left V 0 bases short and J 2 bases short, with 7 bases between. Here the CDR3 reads CASSQEAQQETQYF. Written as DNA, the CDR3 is TGCGCCAGCAGCCAAGAAGCACAGCAAGAGACCCAGTACTTC.

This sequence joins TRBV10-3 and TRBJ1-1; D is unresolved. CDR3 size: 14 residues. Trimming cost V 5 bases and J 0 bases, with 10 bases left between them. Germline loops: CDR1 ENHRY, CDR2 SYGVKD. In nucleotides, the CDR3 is TGTGCCATCAGTCGGGCAGAGATGAACACTGAAGCTTTCTTT. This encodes CAISRAEMNTEAFF.

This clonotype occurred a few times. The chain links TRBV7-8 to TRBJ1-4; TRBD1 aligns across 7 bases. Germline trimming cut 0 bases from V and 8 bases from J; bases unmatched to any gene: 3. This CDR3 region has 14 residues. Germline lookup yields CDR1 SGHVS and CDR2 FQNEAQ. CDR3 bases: TGTGCCAGCAGCTTAGCACAGGGGAGGGAAAAACTGTTTTTT. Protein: CASSLAQGREKLFF.